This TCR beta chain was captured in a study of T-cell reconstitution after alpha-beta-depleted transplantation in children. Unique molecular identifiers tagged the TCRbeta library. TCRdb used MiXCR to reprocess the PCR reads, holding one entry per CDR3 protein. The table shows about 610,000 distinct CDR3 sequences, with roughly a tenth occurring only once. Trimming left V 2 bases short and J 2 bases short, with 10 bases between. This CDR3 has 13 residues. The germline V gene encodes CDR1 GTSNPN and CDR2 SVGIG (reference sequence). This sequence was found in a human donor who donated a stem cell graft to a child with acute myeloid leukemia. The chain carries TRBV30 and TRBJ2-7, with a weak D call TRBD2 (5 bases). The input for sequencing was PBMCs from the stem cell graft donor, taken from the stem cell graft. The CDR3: CAWSSPGTYEQYF. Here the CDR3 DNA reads TGTGCCTGGAGTTCTCCCGGGACCTACGAGCAGTACTTC.